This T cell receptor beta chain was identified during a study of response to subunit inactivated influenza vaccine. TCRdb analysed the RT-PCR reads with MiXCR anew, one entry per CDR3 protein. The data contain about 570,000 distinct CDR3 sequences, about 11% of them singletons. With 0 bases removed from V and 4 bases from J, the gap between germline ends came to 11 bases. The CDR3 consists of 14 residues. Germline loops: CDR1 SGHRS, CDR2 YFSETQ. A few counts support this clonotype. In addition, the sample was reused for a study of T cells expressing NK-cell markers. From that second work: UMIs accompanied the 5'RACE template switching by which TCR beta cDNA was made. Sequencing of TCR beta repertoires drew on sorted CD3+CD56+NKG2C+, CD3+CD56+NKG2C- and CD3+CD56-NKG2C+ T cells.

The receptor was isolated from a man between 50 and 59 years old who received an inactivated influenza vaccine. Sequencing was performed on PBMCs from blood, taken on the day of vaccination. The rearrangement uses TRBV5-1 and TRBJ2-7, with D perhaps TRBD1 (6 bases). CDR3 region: CASSLGQDLYEQYF. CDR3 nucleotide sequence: TGCGCCAGCAGCTTGGGACAGGACCTTTACGAGCAGTACTTC.